This T cell receptor (beta chain) was retrieved from a study of cytomegalovirus exposure and HLA in healthy donors. Turning to the study itself: Earlier, about 179 million T cells were analyzed, and fewer than 120 million unique TCR beta sequences were found among them.

On this clone itself: Its specificity is unknown.

The CDR3 is made up of 16 amino acids. Germline CDR1 is MGHRA and CDR2 is YSYEKL. V lost 0 bases and J lost 4; bases outside the gene matches: 8. PCR primers comprised 60 Vbeta and 13 Jbeta primers. The protocol was immunoSEQ multiplex PCR, while the TCRdb copy is restricted to in-frame clones and leaves out a portion. The sample yields 70,000 to 90,000 clones, approximately 82% seen once. Whole-study findings and limits: CMV serostatus stood as the only immune exposure information on hand. Among the most significant clusters, several appeared linked to common viral pathogens in a later analysis. In a later analysis, across HLA loci, associated TCR counts were highest for DRB1, lowest for HLA-C.

The chain combines TRBV4-1 with TRBJ2-7; TRBD1 matches 8 bases. Sequencing input: PBMCs. This clonotype originated in a man aged 65-85 years in good health and CMV-seropositive. The CDR3 protein is CASSQDPTGGIYEQYF. The CDR3 coding sequence is TGCGCCAGCAGCCAAGATCCAACAGGGGGGATATACGAGCAGTACTTC.